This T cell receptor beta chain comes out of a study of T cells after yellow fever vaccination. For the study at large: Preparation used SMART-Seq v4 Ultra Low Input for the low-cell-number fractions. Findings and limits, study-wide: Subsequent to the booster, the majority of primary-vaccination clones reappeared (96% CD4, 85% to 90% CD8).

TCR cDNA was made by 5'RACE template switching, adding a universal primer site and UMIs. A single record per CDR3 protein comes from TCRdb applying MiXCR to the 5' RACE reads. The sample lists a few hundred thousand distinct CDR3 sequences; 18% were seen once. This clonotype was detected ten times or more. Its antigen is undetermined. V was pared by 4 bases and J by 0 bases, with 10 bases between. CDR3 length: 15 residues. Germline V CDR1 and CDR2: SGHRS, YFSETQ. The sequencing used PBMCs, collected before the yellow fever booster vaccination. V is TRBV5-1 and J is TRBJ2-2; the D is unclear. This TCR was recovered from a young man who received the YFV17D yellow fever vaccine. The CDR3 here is CASSDDKTNTGELFF. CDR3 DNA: TGCGCCAGCAGCGACGACAAGACGAACACCGGGGAGCTGTTTTTT.